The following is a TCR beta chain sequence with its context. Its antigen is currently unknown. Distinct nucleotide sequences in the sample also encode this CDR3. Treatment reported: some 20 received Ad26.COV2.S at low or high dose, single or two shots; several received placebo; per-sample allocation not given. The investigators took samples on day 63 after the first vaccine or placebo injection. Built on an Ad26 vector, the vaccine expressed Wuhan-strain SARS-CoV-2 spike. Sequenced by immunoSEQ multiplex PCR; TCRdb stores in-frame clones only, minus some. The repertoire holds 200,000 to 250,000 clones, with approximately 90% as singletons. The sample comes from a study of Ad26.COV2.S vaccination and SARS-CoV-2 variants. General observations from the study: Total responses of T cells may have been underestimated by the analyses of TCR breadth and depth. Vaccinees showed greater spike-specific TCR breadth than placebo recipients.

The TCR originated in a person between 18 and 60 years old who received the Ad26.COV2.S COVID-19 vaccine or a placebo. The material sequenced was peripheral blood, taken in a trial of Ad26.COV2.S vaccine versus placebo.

The CDR3, as DNA: TGTGCCAGCAGCGTAGTTTCCGGGTCCGGGGAGCTGTTTTTT. Amino acids: CASSVVSGSGELFF. V gene TRBV9 combines with J gene TRBJ2-2; no reliable D call. V lost 0 bases, J lost 6 bases, and 9 bases lay in between. The CDR3 extends over 14 amino acids. CDR1 SGDLS and CDR2 YYNGEE come from the germline V gene.